This TCR beta chain is drawn from a study of blood T cells in healthy people across ages. Every donor provided roughly 10 milliliters of peripheral blood. As regards this clonotype: As yet, its antigen is unknown.

Sample-barcoded 5' priming and a J-beta primer mix drove a second PCR of roughly 6 to 12 cycles. Every individual sample yielded 2.5 million or more paired-end reads (each containing CDR3). MiXCR, applied by TCRdb to the 5' RACE reads, yields one record per CDR3 protein. The sample consists of 800,000 or so distinct CDR3 sequences, about 45% of them appearing once. Trimming removed 3 bases from V and 10 bases from J, with 13 bases in between. The CDR3 spans 13 residues. General study results and limits: Shifts in expanded clonotypes may have been confounded by donor CMV status, which was unknown.

The sequencing input was blood. This TCR was recovered from a man aged 80 or over in good health. This sequence joins TRBV12-3 or TRBV12-4 and TRBJ2-1, with a tentative D call TRBD2 (5 bases). Here the CDR3 DNA reads TGTGCCAGCAGTTTTAATAGGGAGCGGGAGCAGTTCTTC. Translation: CASSFNREREQFF.